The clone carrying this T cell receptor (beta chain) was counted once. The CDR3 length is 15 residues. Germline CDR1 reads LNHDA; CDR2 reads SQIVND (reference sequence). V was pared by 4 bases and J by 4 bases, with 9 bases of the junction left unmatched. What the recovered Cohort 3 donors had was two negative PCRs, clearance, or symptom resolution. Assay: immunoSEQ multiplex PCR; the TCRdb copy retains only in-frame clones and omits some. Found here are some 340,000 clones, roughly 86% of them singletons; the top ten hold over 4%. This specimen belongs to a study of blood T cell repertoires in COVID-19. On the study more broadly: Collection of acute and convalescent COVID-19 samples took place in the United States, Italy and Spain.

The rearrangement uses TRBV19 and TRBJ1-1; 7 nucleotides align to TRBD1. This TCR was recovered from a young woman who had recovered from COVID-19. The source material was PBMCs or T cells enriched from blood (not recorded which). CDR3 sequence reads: CASSTPGGRVTEAFF. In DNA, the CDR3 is TGTGCCAGTAGTACCCCAGGGGGACGGGTCACTGAAGCTTTCTTT.